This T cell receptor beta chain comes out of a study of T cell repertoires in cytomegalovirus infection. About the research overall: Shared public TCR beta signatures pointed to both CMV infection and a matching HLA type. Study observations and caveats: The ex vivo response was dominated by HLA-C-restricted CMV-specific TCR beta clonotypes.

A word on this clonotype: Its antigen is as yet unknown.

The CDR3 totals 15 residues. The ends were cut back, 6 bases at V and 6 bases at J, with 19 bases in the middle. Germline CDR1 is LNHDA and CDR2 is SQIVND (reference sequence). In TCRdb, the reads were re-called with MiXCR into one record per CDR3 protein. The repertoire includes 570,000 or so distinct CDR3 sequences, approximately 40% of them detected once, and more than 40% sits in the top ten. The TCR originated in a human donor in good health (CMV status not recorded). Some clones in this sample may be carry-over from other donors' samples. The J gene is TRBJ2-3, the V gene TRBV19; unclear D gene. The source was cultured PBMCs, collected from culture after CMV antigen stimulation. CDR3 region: CASSRLTQGPDTQYF. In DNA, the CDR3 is TGTGCCAGTAGCCGCTTGACTCAAGGTCCGGATACGCAGTATTTT.